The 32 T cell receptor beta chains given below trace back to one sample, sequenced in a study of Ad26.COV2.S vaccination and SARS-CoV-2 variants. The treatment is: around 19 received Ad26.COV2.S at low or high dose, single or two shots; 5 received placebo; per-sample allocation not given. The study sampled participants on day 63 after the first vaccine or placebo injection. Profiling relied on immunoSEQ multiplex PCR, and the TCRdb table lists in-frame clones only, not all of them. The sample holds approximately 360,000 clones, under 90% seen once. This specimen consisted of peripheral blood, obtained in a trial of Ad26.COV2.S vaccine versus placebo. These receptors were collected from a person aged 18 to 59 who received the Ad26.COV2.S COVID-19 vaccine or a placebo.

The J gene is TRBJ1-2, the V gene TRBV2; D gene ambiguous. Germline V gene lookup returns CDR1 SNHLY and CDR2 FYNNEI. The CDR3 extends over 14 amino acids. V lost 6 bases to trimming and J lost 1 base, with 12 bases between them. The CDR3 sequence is CASSPRGSNYGYTF. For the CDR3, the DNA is TGTGCCAGCAGCCCCCGGGGTAGTAACTATGGCTACACCTTC.

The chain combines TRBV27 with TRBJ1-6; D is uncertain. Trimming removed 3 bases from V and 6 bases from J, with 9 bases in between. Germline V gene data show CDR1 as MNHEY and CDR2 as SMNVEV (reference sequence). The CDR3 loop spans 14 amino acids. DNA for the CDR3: TGTGCCAGCAGTTTTGGGCAGACTAATTCACCCCTCCACTTT. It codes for CASSFGQTNSPLHF.

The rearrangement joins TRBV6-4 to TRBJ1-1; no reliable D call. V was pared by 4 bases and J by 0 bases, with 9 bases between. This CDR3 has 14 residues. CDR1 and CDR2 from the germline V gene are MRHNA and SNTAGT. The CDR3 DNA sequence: TGTGCCAGCAGTGGGGGAGGGATGAACACTGAAGCTTTCTTT. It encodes CASSGGGMNTEAFF.

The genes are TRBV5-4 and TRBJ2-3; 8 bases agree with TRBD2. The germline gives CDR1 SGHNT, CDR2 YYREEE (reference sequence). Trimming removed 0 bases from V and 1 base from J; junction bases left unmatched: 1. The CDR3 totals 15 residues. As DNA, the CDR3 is TGTGCCAGCAGCTTGGGGCGGGGGGGCACAGATACGCAGTATTTT. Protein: CASSLGRGGTDTQYF.

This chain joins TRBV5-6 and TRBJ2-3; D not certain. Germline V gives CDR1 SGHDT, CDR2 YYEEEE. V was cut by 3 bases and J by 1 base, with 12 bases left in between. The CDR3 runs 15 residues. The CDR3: CASSSGLQGTDTQYF. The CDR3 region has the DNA TGTGCCAGCAGCTCCGGTCTGCAAGGCACAGATACGCAGTATTTT.

CDR3 amino acids: CASSLGTSGYNEQFF. Written as DNA, the CDR3 is TGTGCCAGCTCACTAGGGACTAGCGGCTACAATGAGCAGTTCTTC. The chain is built from TRBV18 and TRBJ2-1; TRBD2 aligns across 11 bases. Looked up from germline, CDR1 is KGHSH and CDR2 is LQKENI. Trimming at V came to 4 bases and at J to 3 bases, leaving 2 bases not matched to a gene. The CDR3 is made up of 15 amino acids. Filled out from reference TRBV18 and TRBJ2-1, the complete variable domain reads NAGVMQNPRHLVRRRGQEARLRCSPMKGHSHVYWYRQLPEEGLKFMVYLQKENIIDESGMPKERFSAEFPKEGPSILRIQQVVRGDSAAYFCASSLGTSGYNEQFFGPGTRLTVL.

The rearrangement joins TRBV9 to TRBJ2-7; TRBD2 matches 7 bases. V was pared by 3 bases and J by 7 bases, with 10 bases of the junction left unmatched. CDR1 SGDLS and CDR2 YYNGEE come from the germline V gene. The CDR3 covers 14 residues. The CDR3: CASSEGGLAKEQYF. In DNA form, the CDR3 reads TGTGCCAGCAGCGAGGGAGGGTTAGCTAAAGAGCAGTACTTC.

CDR3 sequence (DNA): TGTGCCAGCAGTGTAACTGATCCTTTATATAGGGCGGGAGGGAGGTACAATGAGCAGTTCTTC. Protein product: CASSVTDPLYRAGGRYNEQFF. The rearrangement uses TRBV28 and TRBJ2-1, with TRBD2 matching 9 bases. With 5 bases clipped from V and 4 bases from J, the junction kept 24 bases outside the gene matches. Germline V lookup: CDR1 MDHEN, CDR2 SYDVKM. The CDR3 runs to 21 residues. Looking up the rest from reference TRBV28 and TRBJ2-1 gives the full variable domain: DVKVTQSSRYLVKRTGEKVFLECVQDMDHENMFWYRQDPGLGLRLIYFSYDVKMKEKGDIPEGYSVSREKKERFSLILESASTNQTSMYLCASSVTDPLYRAGGRYNEQFFGPGTRLTVL.

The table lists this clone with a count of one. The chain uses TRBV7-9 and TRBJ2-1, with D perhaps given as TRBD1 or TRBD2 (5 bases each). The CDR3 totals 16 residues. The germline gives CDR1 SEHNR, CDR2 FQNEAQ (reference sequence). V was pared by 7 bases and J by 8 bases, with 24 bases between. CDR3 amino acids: CASTFSGAYYGDEQFF. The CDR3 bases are TGTGCCAGCACCTTCTCCGGGGCCTACTATGGCGATGAGCAGTTCTTC.

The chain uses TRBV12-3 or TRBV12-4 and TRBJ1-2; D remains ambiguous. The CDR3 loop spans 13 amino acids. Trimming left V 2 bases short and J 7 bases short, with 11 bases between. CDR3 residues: CASSLPARVGYTF. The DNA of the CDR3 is TGTGCCAGCAGTTTACCCGCTAGGGTTGGCTACACCTTC.

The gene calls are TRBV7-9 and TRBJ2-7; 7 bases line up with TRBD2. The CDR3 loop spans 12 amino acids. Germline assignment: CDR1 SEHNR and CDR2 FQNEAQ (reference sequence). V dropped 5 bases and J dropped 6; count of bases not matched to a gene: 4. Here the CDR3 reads CASSPTSVEQYF. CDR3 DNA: TGTGCCAGCAGCCCTACTAGCGTCGAGCAGTACTTC.

Written as DNA, the CDR3 is TGCGCCAGCAGCTTCTGGTGGGAGCAGTACTTC. Its translation: CASSFWWEQYF. The genes are TRBV5-1 and TRBJ2-7; D is uncertain. The V and J ends lost 2 bases and 7 bases respectively, with 7 bases between them. Per the germline V gene, CDR1 is SGHRS and CDR2 is YFSETQ. There are 11 residues in the CDR3.

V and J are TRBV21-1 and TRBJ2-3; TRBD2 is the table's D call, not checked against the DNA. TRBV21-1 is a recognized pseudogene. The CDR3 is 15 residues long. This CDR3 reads CAITRASGATDTQYF. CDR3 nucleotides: TGTGCCATAACTCGGGCTAGCGGGGCCACAGATACGCAGTATTTT.

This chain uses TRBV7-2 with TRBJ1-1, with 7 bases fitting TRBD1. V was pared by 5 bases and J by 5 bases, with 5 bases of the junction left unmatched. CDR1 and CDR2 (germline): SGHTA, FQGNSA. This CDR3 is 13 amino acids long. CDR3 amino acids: CASSAQGGTEAFF. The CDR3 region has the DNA TGTGCCAGCAGCGCTCAGGGGGGTACTGAAGCTTTCTTT.

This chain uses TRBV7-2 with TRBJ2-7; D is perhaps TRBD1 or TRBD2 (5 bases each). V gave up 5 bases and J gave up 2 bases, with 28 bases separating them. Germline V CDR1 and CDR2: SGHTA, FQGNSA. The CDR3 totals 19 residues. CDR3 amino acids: CASSPALGEGTSTPYEQYF. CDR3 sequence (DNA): TGTGCCAGCAGCCCAGCCCTAGGGGAAGGGACCTCGACCCCCTACGAGCAGTACTTC.

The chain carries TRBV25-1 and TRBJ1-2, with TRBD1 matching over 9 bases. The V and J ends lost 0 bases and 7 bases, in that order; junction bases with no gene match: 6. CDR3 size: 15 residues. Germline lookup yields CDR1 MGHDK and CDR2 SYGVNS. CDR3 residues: CASSEYSHRGPGYTF. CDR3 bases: TGTGCCAGCAGTGAATATAGCCACAGGGGGCCTGGCTACACCTTC.

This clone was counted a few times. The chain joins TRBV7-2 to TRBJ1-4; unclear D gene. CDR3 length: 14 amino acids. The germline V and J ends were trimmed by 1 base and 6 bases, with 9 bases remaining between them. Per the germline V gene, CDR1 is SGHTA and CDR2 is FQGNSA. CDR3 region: CASSLDRWDEKLFF. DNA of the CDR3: TGTGCCAGCAGCTTAGATCGATGGGATGAAAAACTGTTTTTT.

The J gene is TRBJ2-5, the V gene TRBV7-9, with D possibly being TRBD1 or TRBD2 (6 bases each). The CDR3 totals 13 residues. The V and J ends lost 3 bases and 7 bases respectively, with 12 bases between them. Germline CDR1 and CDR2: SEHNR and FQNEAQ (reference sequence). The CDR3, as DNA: TGTGCCAGCAGCTTCGGGGGCCGGTTGACCCAGTACTTC. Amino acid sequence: CASSFGGRLTQYF.

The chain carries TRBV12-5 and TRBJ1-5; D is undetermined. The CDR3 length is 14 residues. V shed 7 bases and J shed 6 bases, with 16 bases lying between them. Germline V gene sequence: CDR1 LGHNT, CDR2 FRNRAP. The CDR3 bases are TGTGCTAGTGACCTAGGAGGAGGGTCTCAGCCCCAGCATTTT. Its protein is CASDLGGGSQPQHF.

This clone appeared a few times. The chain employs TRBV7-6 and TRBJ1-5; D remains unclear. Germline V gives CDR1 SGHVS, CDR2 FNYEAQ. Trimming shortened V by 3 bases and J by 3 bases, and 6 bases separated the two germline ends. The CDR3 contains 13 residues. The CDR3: CASSLSANQPQHF. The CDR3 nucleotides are TGTGCCAGCAGCTTGAGCGCCAATCAGCCCCAGCATTTT.

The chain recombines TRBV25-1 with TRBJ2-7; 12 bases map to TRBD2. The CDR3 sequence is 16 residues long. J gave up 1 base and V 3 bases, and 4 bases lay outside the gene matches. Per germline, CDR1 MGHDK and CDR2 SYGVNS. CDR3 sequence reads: CASSDPGLAGSYEQYF. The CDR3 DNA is TGTGCCAGCAGTGACCCCGGACTAGCGGGGTCCTACGAGCAGTACTTC.

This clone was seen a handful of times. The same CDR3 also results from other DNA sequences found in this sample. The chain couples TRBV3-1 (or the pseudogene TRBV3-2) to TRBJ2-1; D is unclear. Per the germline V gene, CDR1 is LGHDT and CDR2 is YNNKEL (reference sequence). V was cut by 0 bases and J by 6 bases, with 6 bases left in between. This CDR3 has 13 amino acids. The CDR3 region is CASSQDLPNEQFF. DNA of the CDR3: TGTGCCAGCAGCCAAGATCTCCCCAATGAGCAGTTCTTC.

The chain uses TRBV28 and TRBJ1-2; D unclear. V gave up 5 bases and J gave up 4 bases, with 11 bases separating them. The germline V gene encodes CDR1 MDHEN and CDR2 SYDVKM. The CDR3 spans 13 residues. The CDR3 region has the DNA TGTGCCAGCAGTAGATCACGGAGCTATGGCTACACCTTC. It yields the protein CASSRSRSYGYTF.

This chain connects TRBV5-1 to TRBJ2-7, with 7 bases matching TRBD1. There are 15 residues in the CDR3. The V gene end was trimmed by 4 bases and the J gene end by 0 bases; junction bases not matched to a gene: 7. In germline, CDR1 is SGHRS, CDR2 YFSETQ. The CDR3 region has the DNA TGCGCCAGCAGCCGACCGGGACAGAGCTCCTACGAGCAGTACTTC. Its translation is CASSRPGQSSYEQYF.

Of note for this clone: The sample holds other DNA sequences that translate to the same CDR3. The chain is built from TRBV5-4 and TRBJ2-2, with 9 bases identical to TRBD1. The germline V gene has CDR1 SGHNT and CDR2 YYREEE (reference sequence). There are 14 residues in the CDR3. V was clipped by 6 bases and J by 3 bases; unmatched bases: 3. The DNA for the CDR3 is TGTGCCAGCAATCGGGACAGGGACACCGGGGAGCTGTTTTTT. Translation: CASNRDRDTGELFF.

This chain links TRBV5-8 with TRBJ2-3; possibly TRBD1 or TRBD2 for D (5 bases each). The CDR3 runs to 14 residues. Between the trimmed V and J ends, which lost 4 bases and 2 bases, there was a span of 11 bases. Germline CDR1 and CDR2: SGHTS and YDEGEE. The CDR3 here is CASSPWDHTDTQYF. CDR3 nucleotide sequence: TGTGCCAGCAGCCCTTGGGACCACACAGATACGCAGTATTTT.

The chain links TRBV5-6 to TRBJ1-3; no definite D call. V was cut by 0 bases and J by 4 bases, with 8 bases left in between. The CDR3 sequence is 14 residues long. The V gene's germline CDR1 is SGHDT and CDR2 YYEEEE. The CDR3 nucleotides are TGTGCCAGCAGCTTGGTGTCCCCCGGAAACACCATATATTTT. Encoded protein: CASSLVSPGNTIYF. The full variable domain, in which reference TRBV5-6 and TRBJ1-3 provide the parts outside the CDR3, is DAGVTQSPTHLIKTRGQQVTLRCSPKSGHDTVSWYQQALGQGPQFIFQYYEEEERQRGNFPDRFSGHQFPNYSSELNVNALLLGDSALYLCASSLVSPGNTIYFGEGSWLTVV.

CDR3 sequence (DNA): TGTGCCAGCAGAACAGGGGGTTCGGGAGAGACCCAGTACTTC. Translation: CASRTGGSGETQYF. This chain joins TRBV6-5 and TRBJ2-5, with 8 bases lining up with TRBD1. Germline V lookup: CDR1 MNHEY, CDR2 SVGAGI. The CDR3 length is 14 residues. Unmatched junction bases numbered 7, after V lost 6 bases and J lost 4 bases.

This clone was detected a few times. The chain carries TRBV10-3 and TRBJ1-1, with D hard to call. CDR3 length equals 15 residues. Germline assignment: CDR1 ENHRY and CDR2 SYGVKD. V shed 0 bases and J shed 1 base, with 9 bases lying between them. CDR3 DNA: TGTGCCATCAGTGAGTCGACTCCGGGGAACACTGAAGCTTTCTTT. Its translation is CAISESTPGNTEAFF.

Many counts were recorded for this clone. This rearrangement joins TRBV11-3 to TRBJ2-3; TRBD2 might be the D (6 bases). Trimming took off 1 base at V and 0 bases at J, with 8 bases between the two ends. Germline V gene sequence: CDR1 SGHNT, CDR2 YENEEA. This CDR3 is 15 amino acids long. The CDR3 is CASSLGGVSTDTQYF. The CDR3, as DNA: TGTGCCAGCAGCTTAGGCGGGGTTAGCACAGATACGCAGTATTTT.

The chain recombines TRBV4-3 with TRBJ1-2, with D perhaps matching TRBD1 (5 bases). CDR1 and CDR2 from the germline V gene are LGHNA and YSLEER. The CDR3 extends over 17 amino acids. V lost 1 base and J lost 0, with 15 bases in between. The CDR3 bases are TGCGCCAGCAGCCAAGTCTACGGGACCCTGGCTAACTATGGCTACACCTTC. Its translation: CASSQVYGTLANYGYTF.

The chain's CDR3 is CASSRRGGNEQFF. DNA for the CDR3: TGTGCCAGCAGCCGCAGGGGGGGCAATGAGCAGTTCTTC. The chain is built from TRBV7-3 and TRBJ2-1; D may correspond to TRBD1 or TRBD2 (7 bases each). With 5 bases removed from V and 6 bases from J, the gap between germline ends came to 11 bases. Germline CDR1 reads SGHTA; CDR2 reads FQGTGA. This CDR3 has 13 amino acids.